This TCR beta chain was sequenced for a study of shared clonotypes between healthy human individuals. Using immunoSEQ multiplex PCR, the repertoire was profiled, and TCRdb retains in-frame clones only, with some absent. The sample lists about half a million clones, about 84% seen once, with 9.5% to 15% in the top ten. The CDR3 has 17 amino acids. Deletions cut 5 bases from V and 1 base from J, with 21 bases between. Germline V CDR1 and CDR2: SGHTA, FQGNSA. The sample consisted of PBMCs. V and J are TRBV7-2 and TRBJ2-7; TRBD1 or TRBD2 may be the D gene (6 bases each). This TCR derives from a woman aged 40 to 50 in good health. Some clones in this sample may be carry-over from other donors' samples. Written as DNA, the CDR3 is TGTGCCAGCAGCCCCAGGGGCCGGGACTTCTCATCCTACGAGCAGTACTTC. Amino acid sequence: CASSPRGRDFSSYEQYF.